These 6 T cell receptor beta chains originate from one sample sequenced in a study of early T cells in non-severe SARS-CoV-2 infection. TCRdb analysed the 5' RACE reads with MiXCR anew, one entry per CDR3 protein. The sample consists of 60,000 to 80,000 distinct CDR3 sequences, less than 15% of them appearing once. Sequenced material: whole blood. The receptors originated from an adult who was a healthcare worker with PCR-confirmed SARS-CoV-2 infection or an uninfected control (not recorded which).

This chain links TRBV9 with TRBJ2-7; D unresolved. V lost 2 bases and J 3 bases, leaving 12 bases between the germline ends. This CDR3 is 14 amino acids long. Germline CDR1 and CDR2: SGDLS and YYNGEE. CDR3 region: CASSVRYDYYEQYF. CDR3 nucleotides: TGTGCCAGCAGCGTTCGATATGATTACTACGAGCAGTACTTC.

This clonotype has just a few counts. V and J are TRBV5-1 and TRBJ2-5; 7 nucleotides match TRBD1. The CDR3 sequence is 15 residues long. Germline CDR1 is SGHRS and CDR2 is YFSETQ. V gave up 3 bases and J gave up 2 bases; unmatched junction bases: 7. CDR3 residues: CASSSGTAAQETQYF. The CDR3 nucleotides read TGCGCCAGCAGCTCGGGGACAGCGGCTCAAGAGACCCAGTACTTC.

This clonotype has just a few counts. This chain links TRBV5-1 with TRBJ2-7; 9 bases agree with TRBD2. The V gene's germline CDR1 is SGHRS and CDR2 YFSETQ. Germline trimming cut 4 bases from V and 6 bases from J; bases unmatched to any gene: 14. This CDR3 is 16 amino acids long. The CDR3 DNA sequence: TGCGCCAGCAGCCGCGGAGGGCTAGCGGGAATCGGCGAGCAGTACTTC. It encodes CASSRGGLAGIGEQYF.

The CDR3 is CSARVREGPYEQYF. The CDR3 DNA reads TGCAGTGCTAGAGTGCGGGAGGGGCCCTACGAGCAGTACTTC. The chain employs TRBV20-1 and TRBJ2-7; 9 nucleotides align to TRBD2. J gave up 2 bases and V 1 base, and 3 bases lay outside the gene matches. The CDR3 contains 14 residues. Germline lookup yields CDR1 DFQATT and CDR2 SNEGSKA (reference sequence).

The chain recombines TRBV28 with TRBJ2-6; D gene uncertain. This CDR3 has 13 amino acids. CDR1 is MDHEN and CDR2 is SYDVKM in the germline V gene. The CDR3 DNA follows: TGTGCGAGCGACCGGTCTGGGGCCAACGTCCTGACTTTC. It codes for CASDRSGANVLTF.

This clonotype was detected many times. The V gene is TRBV24-1, the J gene TRBJ2-5; TRBD2 matches 12 bases. Trimming cost V 4 bases and J 5 bases; bases outside gene matches: 4. Germline V CDR1 and CDR2: KGHDR, SFDVKD. This CDR3 is 15 amino acids long. The CDR3 DNA reads as TGTGCCACCAGTGACTCGACTAGCGGGAGTGAGACCCAGTACTTC. This codes for CATSDSTSGSETQYF.